Below, one TCR beta chain is given with its context. Its specificity is not known. The data derive from a study of graft-versus-host responses after intestinal transplantation. Looking at the study overall: Tacrolimus and steroids were given for 2 to 4 years to all recipients after anti-thymocyte globulin induction. General study results and limits: Among circulating GvH clones, peak levels were associated with early post-transplant declines in HvG clones. When patients had graft-donor T cell macrochimerism, their allografts held high graft-versus-host to host-versus-graft clonal ratios. Some GvH clones were seen earlier in gut or blood, suggesting intestinal origin.

Germline CDR1 and CDR2: SGHRS and YFSETQ. Deletions cut 3 bases from V and 0 bases from J, with 10 bases between. This CDR3 has 15 amino acids. Using immunoSEQ multiplex PCR, the repertoire was profiled, and TCRdb retains in-frame clones only, with some absent. The data show fewer than 90,000 clones, about 95% seen once. The chain uses TRBV5-1 and TRBJ2-1, with D possibly matching TRBD2 (5 bases). The specimen was unstimulated CD4+ T cells sorted from spleen or lymph node cells, collected before transplant. The receptor was isolated from a human donor who was the organ donor for an intestinal transplant. The CDR3 spells CASSSTRSSYNEQFF. In DNA, the CDR3 is TGCGCCAGCAGCTCCACTAGGAGCTCCTACAATGAGCAGTTCTTC.